This T cell receptor beta chain was identified in a study of T cells in Graves' hyperthyroidism and ophthalmopathy. Study-level background: Peripheral blood was secured at the point of initial diagnosis, before any treatment. Findings and limits, study-wide: In simple terms, a model built on 13 V-J features told ophthalmopathy apart from stable hyperthyroidism.

TCR beta CDR3 regions were amplified from RNA transcripts. A set of HTBI primers served as the primers for a first-round RT-PCR of the TCR CDR3. TCRdb used MiXCR to reprocess the multiplex PCR reads, holding one entry per CDR3 protein. The sample has around 400,000 distinct CDR3 sequences, roughly 15% seen once. Concerning this clonotype: Its specificity is not known.

J was trimmed by 7 bases and V by 3 bases; bases with no gene match: 9. The CDR3 contains 15 residues. Uncontrolled infection, other autoimmune disease, pregnancy or lactation disqualified patients from enrolment. Orbital computed tomography, thyroid ultrasound, serum thyroxine and TRAb, and clinical symptoms together informed the diagnoses. The sequence came from a woman aged 60-75 years with Graves' ophthalmopathy. V is TRBV12-3 or TRBV12-4 and J is TRBJ2-1, with 7 positions matching TRBD2. Specimen: blood. The CDR3 nucleotides are TGTGCCAGCAGTTTTCGACTAGCCTCCGGGAATGAGCAGTTCTTC. This codes for CASSFRLASGNEQFF.